Below, 5 T cell receptor beta chains from the same sample are listed, as sequenced in a study of Ad26.COV2.S vaccination and SARS-CoV-2 variants. This table comes from immunoSEQ multiplex PCR, and its TCRdb copy is limited to in-frame clones, with some not included. The table includes about 460,000 clones, 89% detected once. Treatment described: some 20 received Ad26.COV2.S at low or high dose, single or two shots; about 5 received placebo; per-sample allocation not given. After the first vaccine or placebo injection, samples were drawn on day 63. The sequencing here drew on peripheral blood, taken in a trial of Ad26.COV2.S vaccine versus placebo. These receptors all come from a person aged 18-60 years who received the Ad26.COV2.S COVID-19 vaccine or a placebo.

The chain combines TRBV5-1 with TRBJ2-3; 9 bases line up with TRBD1. CDR3 length: 15 residues. From germline, CDR1 is SGHRS and CDR2 YFSETQ. J lost 5 bases, V lost 2 bases, and 6 bases had no gene match. The CDR3: CASSLQGAGGDTQYF. The CDR3 coding sequence is TGCGCCAGCAGCTTACAGGGGGCTGGGGGAGATACGCAGTATTTT.

This sequence joins TRBV7-8 and TRBJ2-5; 9 bases match TRBD2. CDR3 size: 16 residues. The germline CDR1 and CDR2 sequences are SGHVS and FQNEAQ. J lost 5 bases, V lost 0 bases, and 7 bases had no gene match. CDR3 in amino acids: CASSLASGLARETQYF. The CDR3 nucleotides are TGTGCCAGCAGCTTAGCCTCGGGACTAGCAAGGGAGACCCAGTACTTC.

Concerning this clone itself: Other DNA variants within this sample encode the same CDR3. The CDR3, as DNA: TGTGCCAGCAGTTTAGTAGGCAATGAGCAGTTCTTC. Protein sequence: CASSLVGNEQFF. This rearrangement joins TRBV27 to TRBJ2-1; no clear D gene. V was shortened by 2 bases and J by 6 bases, with 5 bases between the two germline ends. CDR3 length: 12 residues. In germline, CDR1 is MNHEY, CDR2 SMNVEV (reference sequence).

This chain links TRBV10-3 with TRBJ1-2, with a tentative D call TRBD1 (6 bases). Germline assignment: CDR1 ENHRY and CDR2 SYGVKD. V was trimmed by 2 bases and J by 0 bases, leaving 7 bases between them. CDR3 length: 14 residues. In DNA form, the CDR3 reads TGTGCCATCAGTGAGGGACAGACTAACTATGGCTACACCTTC. This encodes CAISEGQTNYGYTF.

The chain is built from TRBV28 and TRBJ1-1; TRBD1 is a possible D gene (5 bases). V shed 4 bases and J shed 8 bases, with 8 bases lying between them. The CDR3 totals 11 residues. In germline, CDR1 is MDHEN, CDR2 SYDVKM. The CDR3 bases are TGTGCCAGCAGTTATGACAGCGAAGCTTTCTTT. Amino acids: CASSYDSEAFF.